The present TCR beta chain was sequenced within a study of spatial heterogeneity in lung cancer (dated by TCRdb to between 2018 and 2021). A note on the overall study: More beta-chain than alpha-chain transcripts were consistently detected, likely reflecting higher beta-chain transcript abundance. The study linked features of the TCR repertoire to counts of nonsynonymous mutations, which were determined by whole-exome sequencing of tumor tissue. At surgery, hundreds of tumor regions, fewer than 85 matched nontumor lung samples and 56 PBMC samples were TCR-sequenced for both alpha and beta chains. In non-small cell lung cancer, the study made a quantitative comparison of TCR alpha and beta repertoires among multiple tumor regions, matched nontumor lung and blood. In the raw uncorrected reads, each unique combination of TCR and UMI appeared on average more than ten times. Study-level results and caveats: Ubiquitous expanded tumor TCRs were detected in blood more often at tumor resection than at routine follow-up. Confirming at a functional level the hypothesis that regional TCRs recognize regional mutations was considered to require additional single-cell paired TCR alpha and beta sequencing.

Receptors were amplified or captured by 5' RACE. Data came from a NextSeq 500. To allow correction of PCR and sequencing errors, the TCR library protocol tagged every TCR cDNA molecule with a unique molecular identifier. The authors processed their data as follows. TCR identification, UMI-based error correction and CDR3 extraction were all carried out with Decombinator tools. TCRs above a frequency of 2 per 1,000, corresponding to the top 1% of the tumor frequency distribution, were defined as expanded. Renyi diversity was calculated using the R vegan package after each repertoire was subsampled 100 times to 5,000 TCRs. CDR3 similarity networks were built from amino acid triplet string-kernel similarity, connecting CDR3s with pairwise similarity above 0.82. Using fastp at Q25 and MiXCR, TCRdb reprocessed the public reads and kept productive beta chains. Rows matching on CDR3 protein sequence are summarized as one entry with the most common DNA and genes. TCRdb assigned the V and J calls; the authors' analysis was not used. This sample comprises around 92,000 distinct CDR3 sequences, over 9.5% of them detected only once. The ten largest make up about 38% of the sample.

Many counts were recorded for this clonotype. Its antigen has not been determined. Base qualities were left out, and no much larger clone turns up one base away. CDR1 and CDR2 (MNHEY, SMNVEV) derive from the germline V gene (reference sequence). Unmatched junction bases come to 6, with V trimmed by 4 bases and J by 12 bases. The CDR3 covers 14 residues, taking in both the cysteine and the phenylalanine. Only CDR3 DNA is held: 42 bases, read in frame from base 1. Explained via the paper, the time point label denotes: sample taken at primary tumor resection. Donors were approximately 72 patients with early-stage, untreated non-small cell lung cancer from the lung TRACERx cohort. For TCR sequencing, whole RNA was extracted from tumor and nontumor lung tissue, or from cryopreserved PBMC samples, and no cell sorting was done. Only patients with enough RNA available from two or more tumor regions were chosen for TCR sequencing.

The rearrangement joined TRBV27 to TRBJ2-1, with 13 bases aligning to TRBD2. The TCR comes from a male donor with early-stage non-small cell lung cancer. The sequences come from PBMCs, collected at surgery. The CDR3 here reads CASSSTGLAGVQFF. DNA sequence: TGTGCCAGCAGTTCGACCGGACTAGCGGGAGTGCAGTTCTTC.